This T cell receptor beta chain was documented in a study of T cells in localized non-small cell lung cancer. Study-level points and caveats: Uninvolved adjacent lung had more T cell clonality than any other tissue, topping tumor. Among blood samples, higher T cell density accompanied longer overall survival. Sequencing covered just one tumor region, so heterogeneity cannot be ruled out. Appearance in adjacent lung was seen for a median about 58 of the top 100 tumor clones.

Some clones are missing from TCRdb's copy, which holds only in-frame ones; the method was immunoSEQ multiplex PCR. The sample has approximately 80,000 clones, around 80% seen once. Germline CDR1 is MDHEN and CDR2 is SYDVKM. The CDR3 consists of 14 residues. Trimming took 4 bases from V and 3 from J, leaving 13 bases between them. A note on this clone: What it binds is unknown.

The sequence was obtained from a female donor over 55 with stage I lung adenocarcinoma. This specimen consisted of peripheral blood, obtained before any cancer treatment. This chain joins TRBV28 and TRBJ2-7, with TRBD1 as a possible D gene (5 bases). CDR3: CASSSPSGIYEQYF. The CDR3 nucleotides are TGTGCCAGCAGTTCCCCCTCAGGGATCTACGAGCAGTACTTC.